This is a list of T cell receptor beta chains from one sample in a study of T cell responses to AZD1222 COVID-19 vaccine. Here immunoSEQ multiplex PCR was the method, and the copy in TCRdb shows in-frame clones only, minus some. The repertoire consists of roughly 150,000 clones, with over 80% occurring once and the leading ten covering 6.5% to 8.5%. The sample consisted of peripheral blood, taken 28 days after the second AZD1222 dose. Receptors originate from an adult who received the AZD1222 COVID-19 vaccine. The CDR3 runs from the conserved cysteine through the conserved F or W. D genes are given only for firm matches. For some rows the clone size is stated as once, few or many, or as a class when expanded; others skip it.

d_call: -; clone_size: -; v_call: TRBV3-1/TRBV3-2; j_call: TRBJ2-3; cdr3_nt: TGTGCCAGCAGACAAGATAGCGGAGGACTGACAGATACGCAGTATTTT; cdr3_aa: CASRQDSGGLTDTQYF
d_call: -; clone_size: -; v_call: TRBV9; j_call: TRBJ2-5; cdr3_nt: TGTGCCAGCAGCGTAGGGGCGACTGAAGAGACCCAGTACTTC; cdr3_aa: CASSVGATEETQYF
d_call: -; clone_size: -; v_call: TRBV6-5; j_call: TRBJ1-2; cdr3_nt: TGTGCCAGCAGGGCCGGGACACCGAACTATGGCTACACCTTC; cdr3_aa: CASRAGTPNYGYTF
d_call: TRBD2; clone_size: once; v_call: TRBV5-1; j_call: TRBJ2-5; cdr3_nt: TGCGCCAGCAGACCCATAGCGGGGGGTCAAGAGACCCAGTACTTC; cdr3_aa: CASRPIAGGQETQYF
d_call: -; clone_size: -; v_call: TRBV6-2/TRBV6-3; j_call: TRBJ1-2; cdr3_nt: TGTGCCAGCAGTCTTGGGACAACTGGCTACACCTTC; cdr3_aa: CASSLGTTGYTF
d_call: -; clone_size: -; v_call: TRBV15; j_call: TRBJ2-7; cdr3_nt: TGTGCCACCAGCAGAAATCTCGGGGCCTACGAGCAGTACTTC; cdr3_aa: CATSRNLGAYEQYF
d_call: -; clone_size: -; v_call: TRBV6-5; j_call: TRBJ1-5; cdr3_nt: TGTGCCAGCGTCCCGGCGGGGAGCAATCAGCCCCAGCATTTT; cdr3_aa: CASVPAGSNQPQHF
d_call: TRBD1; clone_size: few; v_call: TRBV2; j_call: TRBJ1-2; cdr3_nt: TGTGCCAGAAAAAGTACGGACAGGGGAGTCCGGGGCTACACCTTC; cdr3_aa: CARKSTDRGVRGYTF
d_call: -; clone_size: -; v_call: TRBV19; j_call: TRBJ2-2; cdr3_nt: TGTGCCAGTTTTTCCCTCGGGGAGCTGTTTTTT; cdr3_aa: CASFSLGELFF
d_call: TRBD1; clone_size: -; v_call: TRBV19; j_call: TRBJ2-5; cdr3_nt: TGTGCCAGTAGTCCCGGACAGGTAAAAGAGACCCAGTACTTC; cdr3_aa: CASSPGQVKETQYF
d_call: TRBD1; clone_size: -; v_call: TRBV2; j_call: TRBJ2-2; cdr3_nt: TGTGCCAGCAGACCCGGACAGGGGGCTACCGGGGAGCTGTTTTTT; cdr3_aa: CASRPGQGATGELFF
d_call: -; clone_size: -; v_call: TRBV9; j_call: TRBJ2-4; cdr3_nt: TGTGCCAGCAGCGTAGGTGGCGATCTAGCCAAAAACATTCAGTACTTC; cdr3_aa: CASSVGGDLAKNIQYF
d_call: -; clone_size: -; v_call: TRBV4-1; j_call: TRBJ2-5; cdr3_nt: TGCGCCAGCAGCCCAGTGGGGTTCCAAGAGACCCAGTACTTC; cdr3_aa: CASSPVGFQETQYF
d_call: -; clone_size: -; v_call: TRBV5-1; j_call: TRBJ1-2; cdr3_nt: TGCGCCAGCAGCTTGGCAGGGGAGGGGGTCTATGGCTACACCTTC; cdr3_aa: CASSLAGEGVYGYTF
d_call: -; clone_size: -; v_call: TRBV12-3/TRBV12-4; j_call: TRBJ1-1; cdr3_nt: TGTGCCATCCGGGGGAGTGAAGCTTTCTTT; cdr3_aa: CAIRGSEAFF
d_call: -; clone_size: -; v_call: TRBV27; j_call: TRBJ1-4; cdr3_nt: TGTGCCAGCAGTTTTATAGAGGGCGCCAGTAATGAAAAACTGTTTTTT; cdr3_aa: CASSFIEGASNEKLFF
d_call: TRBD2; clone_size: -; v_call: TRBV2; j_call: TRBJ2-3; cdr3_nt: TGTGCCAGCAGTAGCGGGGCCGTCGCAGATACGCAGTATTTT; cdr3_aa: CASSSGAVADTQYF
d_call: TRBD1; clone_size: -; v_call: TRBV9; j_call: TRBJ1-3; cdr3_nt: TGTGCCAGCAGCGTCGGACAGGGGCAAAGGGCTGGAAACACCATATATTTT; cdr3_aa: CASSVGQGQRAGNTIYF
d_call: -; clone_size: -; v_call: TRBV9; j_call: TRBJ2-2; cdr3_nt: TGTGCCAGCAGCGTACAACAGGGAACCGGGGAGCTGTTTTTT; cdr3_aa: CASSVQQGTGELFF
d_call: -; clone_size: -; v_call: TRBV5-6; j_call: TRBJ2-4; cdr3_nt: TGTGCCAGCAGCTCGGTAGCCAAAAACATTCAGTACTTC; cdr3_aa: CASSSVAKNIQYF
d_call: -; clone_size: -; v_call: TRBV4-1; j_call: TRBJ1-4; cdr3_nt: TGCGCCAGCAGCCAGGGAGAAGCAACGGGACCTGAAAAACTGTTTTTT; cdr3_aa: CASSQGEATGPEKLFF
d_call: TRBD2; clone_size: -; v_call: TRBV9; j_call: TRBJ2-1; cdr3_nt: TGTGCCAGCAGCGCCAGACTAGCCGCAGGCTACAATGAGCAGTTCTTC; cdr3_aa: CASSARLAAGYNEQFF
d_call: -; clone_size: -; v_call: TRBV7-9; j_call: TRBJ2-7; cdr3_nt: TGTGCCAGCAGCTACCCGACGGCGAGCTCCTACGAGCAGTACTTC; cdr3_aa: CASSYPTASSYEQYF
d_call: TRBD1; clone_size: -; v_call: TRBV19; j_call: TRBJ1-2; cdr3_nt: TGTGCCAGTAGCGGACAGGGGAACTATGGCTACACCTTC; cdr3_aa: CASSGQGNYGYTF
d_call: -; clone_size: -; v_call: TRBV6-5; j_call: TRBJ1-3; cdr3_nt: TGTGCCAGCAGTTCCCGGGGGATTTGGGGGGGAAACACCATATATTTT; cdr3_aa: CASSSRGIWGGNTIYF
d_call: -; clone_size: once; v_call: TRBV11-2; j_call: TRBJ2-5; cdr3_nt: TGTGCCAGCAGCTTAGGTCTTCAAGAGACCCAGTACTTC; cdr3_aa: CASSLGLQETQYF
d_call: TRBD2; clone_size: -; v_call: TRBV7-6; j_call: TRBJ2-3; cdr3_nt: TGTGCCAGCAGCTGGACTAGCGGGGGAGATTCAGATACGCAGTATTTT; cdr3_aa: CASSWTSGGDSDTQYF
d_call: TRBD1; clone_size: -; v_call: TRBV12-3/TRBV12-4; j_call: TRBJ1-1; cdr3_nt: TGTGCCAGCAGTGCCGGAGGGGGCGCGGCTTTCTTT; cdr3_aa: CASSAGGGAAFF
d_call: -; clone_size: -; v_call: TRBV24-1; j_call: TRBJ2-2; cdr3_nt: TGTGCCACCAGTCCCGTTACCGGGGAGCTGTTTTTT; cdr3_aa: CATSPVTGELFF
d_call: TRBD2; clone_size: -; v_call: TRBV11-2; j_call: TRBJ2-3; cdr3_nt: TGTGCCAGCAGTGTCCGGAGCGGGGCGGATACGCAGTATTTT; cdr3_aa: CASSVRSGADTQYF
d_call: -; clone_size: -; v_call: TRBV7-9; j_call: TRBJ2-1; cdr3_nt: TGTGCCAGCAGCTTAGGAGATCTCAGGCTGGGGAATGAGCAGTTCTTC; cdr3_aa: CASSLGDLRLGNEQFF
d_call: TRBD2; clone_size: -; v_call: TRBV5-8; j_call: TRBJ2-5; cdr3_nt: TGTGCCAGCAGCTTGGGGACTAGTGCGGAACAAGAGACCCAGTACTTC; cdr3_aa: CASSLGTSAEQETQYF
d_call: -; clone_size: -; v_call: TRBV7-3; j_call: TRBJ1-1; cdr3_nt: TGTGCCAGCAGCGTTACCTTGAACACTGAAGCTTTCTTT; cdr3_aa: CASSVTLNTEAFF
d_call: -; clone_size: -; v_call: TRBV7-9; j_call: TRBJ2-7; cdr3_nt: TGTGCCAGCAGCTTAGATGTTTGGGGAGGTGAGCAGTACTTC; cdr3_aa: CASSLDVWGGEQYF
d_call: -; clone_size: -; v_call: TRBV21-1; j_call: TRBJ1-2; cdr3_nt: TGTGCCAGCAGCGGGGTCCCGGAATTCGGCTACACCTTC; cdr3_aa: CASSGVPEFGYTF
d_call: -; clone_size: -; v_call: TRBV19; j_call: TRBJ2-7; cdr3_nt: TGTGCCAGTAGTGCCAACGATAGAGAGCAGTACTTC; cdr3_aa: CASSANDREQYF
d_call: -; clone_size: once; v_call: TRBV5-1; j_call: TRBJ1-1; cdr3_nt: TGCGCCAGCAGCTTGGGAGATGGCAGGGGGAACACTGAAGCTTTCTTT; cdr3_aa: CASSLGDGRGNTEAFF
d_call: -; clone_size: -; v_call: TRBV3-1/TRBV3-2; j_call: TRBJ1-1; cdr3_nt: TGTGCCAGCAGCCATGGGTTGAACACTGAAGCTTTCTTT; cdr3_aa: CASSHGLNTEAFF
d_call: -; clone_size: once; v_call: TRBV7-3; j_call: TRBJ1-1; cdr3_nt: TGTGCCAGCAGCTACACAGGGAGCGGTGAAGCTTTCTTT; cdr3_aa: CASSYTGSGEAFF
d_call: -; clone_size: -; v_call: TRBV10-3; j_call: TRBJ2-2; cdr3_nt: TGTGCCATCAGTGAGGGACACCTCGGGGAGCTGTTTTTT; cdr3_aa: CAISEGHLGELFF
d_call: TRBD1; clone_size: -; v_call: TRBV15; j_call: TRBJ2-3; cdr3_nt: TGTGCCACCAGCAGAGGAGTGGTTGGCAGGGGGCCAGATACGCAGTATTTT; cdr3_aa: CATSRGVVGRGPDTQYF
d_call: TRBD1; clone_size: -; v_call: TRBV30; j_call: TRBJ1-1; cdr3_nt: TGTGCCTGGAGGGCGGACAGGCGGGGTGTCACTGAAGCTTTCTTT; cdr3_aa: CAWRADRRGVTEAFF